The 10 T cell receptor beta chains given below trace back to one sample, sequenced in a study of blood T cell repertoires in COVID-19 (dated by TCRdb to the early 2020s). The library was obtained by the immunoSEQ multiplex PCR assay. TCRdb re-hosts the immuneACCESS table, in-frame sequences only. Its copies lack some clones; in the studies checked, an unresolved V gene accounts for under half of them, and the cause for the rest is not known. This sample gives about 270,000 clones in total; 86% of them show up just once. The ten largest clonotypes hold around 1.5% of the sample. The sample consisted of peripheral blood. The receptors come from an older woman who had recovered from COVID-19.

The rearrangement links TRBV3-1 (or the pseudogene TRBV3-2) to TRBJ2-2, with TRBD2 matching over 7 bases. The CDR3 totals 16 residues. V lost 6 bases, J lost 3 bases, and 10 bases stayed unmatched. Germline loops: CDR1 LGHDT, CDR2 YNNKEL (reference sequence). This CDR3 reads CASSPRTSGDTGELFF. The DNA for the CDR3 is TGTGCCAGCAGTCCCCGGACTAGTGGTGACACCGGGGAGCTGTTTTTT.

The chain is built from TRBV6-2 or TRBV6-3 and TRBJ1-5; D unclear. V lost 3 bases and J lost 0, with 6 bases in between. Germline lookup yields CDR1 MNHEY and CDR2 SVGEGT. The CDR3 loop spans 14 amino acids. The CDR3 sequence is CASSYVNSNQPQHF. The CDR3 region has the DNA TGTGCCAGCAGTTATGTTAATAGCAATCAGCCCCAGCATTTT.

In its sample, this clone was seen a few times. This rearrangement joins TRBV20-1 to TRBJ2-7; D remains ambiguous. Deletions cut 3 bases from V and 3 bases from J, with 12 bases between. The germline V gene encodes CDR1 DFQATT and CDR2 SNEGSKA (reference sequence). The CDR3 runs to 13 residues. DNA of the CDR3: TGCAGTGCTAGTTCGTCTACGTACTACGAGCAGTACTTC. Residues: CSASSSTYYEQYF.

The chain couples TRBV7-9 to TRBJ2-5, with 10 nucleotides matching TRBD2. There are 17 residues in the CDR3. The V gene's germline CDR1 is SEHNR and CDR2 FQNEAQ (reference sequence). Trimming took 5 bases from V and 0 from J; bases not matched to a gene: 9. The CDR3 reads CASSPRASGGYQETQYF. CDR3 DNA: TGTGCCAGCAGCCCAAGAGCTAGCGGGGGTTACCAAGAGACCCAGTACTTC.

V usage is TRBV4-2 and J usage is TRBJ2-1; 9 nucleotides agree with TRBD2. The trim removed 1 base at V and 9 bases at J, leaving 16 bases unmatched. The length of the CDR3 is 18 residues. Germline CDR1 is LGHNA and CDR2 is YNFKEQ. CDR3 protein: CASSQGHAAGGGEGEQFF. In nucleotides, the CDR3 is TGTGCCAGCAGCCAAGGGCACGCAGCGGGGGGCGGTGAGGGTGAGCAGTTCTTC.

This chain links TRBV5-1 with TRBJ2-3; TRBD1 might be the D (6 bases). Trimming took 0 bases from V and 1 from J, leaving 9 bases between them. Per germline, CDR1 SGHRS and CDR2 YFSETQ. The CDR3 is made up of 15 amino acids. The CDR3: CASSLVAGGTDTQYF. The CDR3 nucleotides are TGCGCCAGCAGCTTGGTGGCAGGGGGCACAGATACGCAGTATTTT.

CDR3 in amino acids: CASTLGTGGNTIYF. In DNA, the CDR3 is TGTGCCAGTACCCTCGGGACAGGCGGAAACACCATATATTTT. The chain joins TRBV19 to TRBJ1-3; 8 bases line up with TRBD1. Germline V gene sequence: CDR1 LNHDA, CDR2 SQIVND (reference sequence). J gave up 4 bases and V 7 bases, and 6 bases lay outside the gene matches. The CDR3 sequence is 14 residues long.

Here the CDR3 reads CASSTYRGSYNEQFF. The CDR3 DNA reads TGCGCCAGCAGCACATACAGGGGATCTTACAATGAGCAGTTCTTC. This sequence joins TRBV4-1 and TRBJ2-1; 7 bases agree with TRBD1. The ends lost 5 bases at V and 4 bases at J; junction bases unmatched: 8. The germline V gene has CDR1 MGHRA and CDR2 YSYEKL. The CDR3 consists of 15 residues.

The chain links TRBV28 to TRBJ1-2; the match to TRBD1 covers 10 bases. This CDR3 is 15 amino acids long. V gave up 6 bases and J gave up 4 bases; unmatched junction bases: 8. The germline V gene has CDR1 MDHEN and CDR2 SYDVKM. The CDR3, as DNA: TGTGCCAGCAGCCCGACAGGGGGCCTGGTCTATGGCTACACCTTC. Translating gives CASSPTGGLVYGYTF.

The rearrangement links TRBV6-5 to TRBJ2-7; a possible D gene is TRBD2 (5 bases). In germline, CDR1 is MNHEY, CDR2 SVGAGI. Deletions cut 4 bases from V and 2 bases from J, with 15 bases between. The CDR3 runs 15 residues. CDR3 nucleotide sequence: TGTGCCAGCAGTTGGTCGATTAGCGTAGCCTACGAGCAGTACTTC. It is translated as CASSWSISVAYEQYF.